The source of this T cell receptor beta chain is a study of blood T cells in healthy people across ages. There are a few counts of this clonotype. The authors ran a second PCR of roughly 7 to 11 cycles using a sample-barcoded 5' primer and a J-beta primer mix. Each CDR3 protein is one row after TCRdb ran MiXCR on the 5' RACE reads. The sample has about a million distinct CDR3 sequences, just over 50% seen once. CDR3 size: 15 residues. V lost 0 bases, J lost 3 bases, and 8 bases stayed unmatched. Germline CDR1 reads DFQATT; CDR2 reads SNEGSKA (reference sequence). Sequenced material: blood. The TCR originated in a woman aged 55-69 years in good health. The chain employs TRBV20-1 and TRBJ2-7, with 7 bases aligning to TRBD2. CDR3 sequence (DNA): TGCAGTGCTAGAGACCGATTAACGGGGGGCTACGAGCAGTACTTC. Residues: CSARDRLTGGYEQYF.